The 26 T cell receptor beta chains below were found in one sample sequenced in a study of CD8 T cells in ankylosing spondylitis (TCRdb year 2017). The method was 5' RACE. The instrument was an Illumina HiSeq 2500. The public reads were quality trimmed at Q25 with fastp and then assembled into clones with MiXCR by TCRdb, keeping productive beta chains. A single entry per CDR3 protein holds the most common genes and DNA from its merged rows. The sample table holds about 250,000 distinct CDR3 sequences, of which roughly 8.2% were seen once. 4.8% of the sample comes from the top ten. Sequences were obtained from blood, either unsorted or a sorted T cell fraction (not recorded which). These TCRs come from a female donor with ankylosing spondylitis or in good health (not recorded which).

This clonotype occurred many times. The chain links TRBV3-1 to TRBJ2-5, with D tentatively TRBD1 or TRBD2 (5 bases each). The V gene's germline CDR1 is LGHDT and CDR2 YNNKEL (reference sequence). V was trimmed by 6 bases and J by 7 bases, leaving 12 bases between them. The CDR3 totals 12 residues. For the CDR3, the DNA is TGTGCCAGCAGTTATGGGGACGGGACCCAGTACTTC. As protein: CASSYGDGTQYF.

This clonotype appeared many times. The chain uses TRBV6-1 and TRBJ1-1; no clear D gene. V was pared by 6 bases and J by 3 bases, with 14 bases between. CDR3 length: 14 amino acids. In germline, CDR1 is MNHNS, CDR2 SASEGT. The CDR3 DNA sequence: TGTGCCAGCAGCCCGGGGAGGGCTTACACTGAAGCTTTCTTT. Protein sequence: CASSPGRAYTEAFF.

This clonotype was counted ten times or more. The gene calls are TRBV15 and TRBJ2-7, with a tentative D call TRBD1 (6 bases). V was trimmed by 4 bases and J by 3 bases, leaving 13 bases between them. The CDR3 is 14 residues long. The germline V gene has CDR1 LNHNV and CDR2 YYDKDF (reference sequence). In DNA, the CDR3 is TGTGCCACCAGCACTGGGGGCACGGGCTACGAGCAGTACTTC. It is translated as CATSTGGTGYEQYF.

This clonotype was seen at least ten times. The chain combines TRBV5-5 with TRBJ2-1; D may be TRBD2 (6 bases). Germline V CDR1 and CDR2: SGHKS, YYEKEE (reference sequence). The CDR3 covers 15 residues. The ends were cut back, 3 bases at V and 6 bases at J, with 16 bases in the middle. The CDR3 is CASSWSWGELNEQFF. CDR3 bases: TGTGCCAGCAGCTGGAGTTGGGGGGAACTCAATGAGCAGTTCTTC.

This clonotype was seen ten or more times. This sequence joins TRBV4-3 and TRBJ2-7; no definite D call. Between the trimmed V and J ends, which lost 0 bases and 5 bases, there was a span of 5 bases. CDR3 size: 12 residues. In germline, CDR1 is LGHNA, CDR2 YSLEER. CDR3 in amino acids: CASSQDHDEQYF. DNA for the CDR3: TGCGCCAGCAGCCAAGATCACGACGAGCAGTACTTC.

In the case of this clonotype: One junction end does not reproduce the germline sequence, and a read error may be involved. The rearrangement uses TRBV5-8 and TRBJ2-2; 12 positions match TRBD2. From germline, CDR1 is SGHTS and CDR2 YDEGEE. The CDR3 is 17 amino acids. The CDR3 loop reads CVSSLDLAGGPGGELFF. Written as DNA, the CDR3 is TGTGTCAGCAGCTTGGATCTAGCGGGAGGGCCTGGCGGGGAGCTGTTTTTT.

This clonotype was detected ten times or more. Here the CDR3 DNA reads TGCAGTGCTAGGAGGAGCGAGACCCAGTACTTC. Translating it yields CSARRSETQYF. The rearrangement links TRBV20-1 to TRBJ2-5; no clear D gene. CDR1 and CDR2 (germline): DFQATT, SNEGSKA (reference sequence). The CDR3 has 11 amino acids. Trimming pared 3 bases from V and 5 bases from J, leaving 7 bases between.

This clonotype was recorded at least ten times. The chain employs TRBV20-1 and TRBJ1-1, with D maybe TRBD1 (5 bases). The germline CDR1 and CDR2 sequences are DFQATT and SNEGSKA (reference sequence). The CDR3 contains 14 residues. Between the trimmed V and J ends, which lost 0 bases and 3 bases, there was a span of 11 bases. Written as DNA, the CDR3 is TGCAGTGCTAGAGATCTTCGGGGGGACACTGAAGCTTTCTTT. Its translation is CSARDLRGDTEAFF.

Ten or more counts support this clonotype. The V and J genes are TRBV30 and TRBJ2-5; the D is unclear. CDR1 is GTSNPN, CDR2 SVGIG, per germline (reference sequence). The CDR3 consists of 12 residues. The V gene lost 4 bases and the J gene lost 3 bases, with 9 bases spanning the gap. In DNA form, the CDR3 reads TGTGCCTGGACAGGCCAGAAAGAGACCCAGTACTTC. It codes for CAWTGQKETQYF.

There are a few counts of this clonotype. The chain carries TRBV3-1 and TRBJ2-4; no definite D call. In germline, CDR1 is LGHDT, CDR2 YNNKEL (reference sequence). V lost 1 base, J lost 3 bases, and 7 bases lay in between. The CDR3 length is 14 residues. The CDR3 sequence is CASSQGAGKNIQYF. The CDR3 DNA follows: TGTGCCAGCAGCCAAGGGGCAGGCAAAAACATTCAGTACTTC. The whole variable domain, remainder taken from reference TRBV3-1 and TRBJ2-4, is DTAVSQTPKYLVTQMGNDKSIKCEQNLGHDTMYWYKQDSKKFLKIMFSYNNKELIINETVPNRFSPKSPDKAHLNLHINSLELGDSAVYFCASSQGAGKNIQYFGAGTRLSVL.

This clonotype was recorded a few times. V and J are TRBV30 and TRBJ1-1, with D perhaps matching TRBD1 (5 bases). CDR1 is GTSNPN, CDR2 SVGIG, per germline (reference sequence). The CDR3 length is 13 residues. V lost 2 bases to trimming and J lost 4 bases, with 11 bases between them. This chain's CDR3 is CAWSQGFVTEAFF. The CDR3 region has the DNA TGTGCCTGGAGTCAGGGTTTCGTCACTGAAGCTTTCTTT.

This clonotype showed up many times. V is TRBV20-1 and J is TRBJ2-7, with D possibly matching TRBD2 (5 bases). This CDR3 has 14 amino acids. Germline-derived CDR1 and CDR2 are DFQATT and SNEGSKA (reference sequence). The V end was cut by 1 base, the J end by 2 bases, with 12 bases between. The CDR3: CSARGEGTTYEQYF. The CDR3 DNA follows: TGCAGTGCTAGAGGTGAGGGCACTACCTACGAGCAGTACTTC.

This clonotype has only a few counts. The CDR3 here is CASSYSEPHRSYNEQFF. The CDR3, as DNA: TGTGCCAGCAGTTACTCGGAACCGCACCGCTCCTACAATGAGCAGTTCTTC. The V and J genes are TRBV6-5 and TRBJ2-1; unclear D gene. Trimming cost V 0 bases and J 0 bases, with 12 bases left between them. Per germline, CDR1 MNHEY and CDR2 SVGAGI. This CDR3 region has 17 residues.

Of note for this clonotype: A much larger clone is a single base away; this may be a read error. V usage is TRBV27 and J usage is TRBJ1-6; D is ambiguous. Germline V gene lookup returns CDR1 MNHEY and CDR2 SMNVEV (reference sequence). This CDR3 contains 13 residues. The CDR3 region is CVSLRTPGSPLHF. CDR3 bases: TGTGTCAGCCTCAGGACCCCGGGTTCACCCCTCCACTTT.

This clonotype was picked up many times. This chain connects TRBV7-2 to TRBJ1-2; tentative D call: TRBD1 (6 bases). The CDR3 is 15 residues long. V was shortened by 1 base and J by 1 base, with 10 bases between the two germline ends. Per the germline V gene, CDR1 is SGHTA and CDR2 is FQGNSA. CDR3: CASSLVGGINYGYTF. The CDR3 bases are TGTGCCAGCAGCTTAGTGGGGGGCATTAACTATGGCTACACCTTC.

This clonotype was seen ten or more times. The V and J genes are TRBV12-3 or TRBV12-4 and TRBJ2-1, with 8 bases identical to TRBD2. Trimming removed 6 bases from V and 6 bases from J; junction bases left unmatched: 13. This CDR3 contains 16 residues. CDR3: CASSHSGTRGSNEQFF. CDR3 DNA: TGTGCCAGCAGCCATTCCGGGACTAGGGGCTCCAATGAGCAGTTCTTC.

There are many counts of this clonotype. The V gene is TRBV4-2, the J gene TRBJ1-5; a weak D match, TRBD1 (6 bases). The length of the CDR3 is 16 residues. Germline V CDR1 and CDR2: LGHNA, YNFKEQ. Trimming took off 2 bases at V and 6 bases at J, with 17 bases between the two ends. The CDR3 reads CASSQSGAGAVQPQHF. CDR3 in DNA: TGTGCCAGCAGCCAATCGGGGGCGGGGGCTGTTCAGCCCCAGCATTTT.

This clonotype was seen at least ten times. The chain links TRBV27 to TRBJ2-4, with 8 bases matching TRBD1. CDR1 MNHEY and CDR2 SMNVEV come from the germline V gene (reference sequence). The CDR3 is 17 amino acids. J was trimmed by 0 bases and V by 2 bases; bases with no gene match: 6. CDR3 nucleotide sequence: TGTGCCAGCAGTTTACGGGCCGACAGGGGAGCCAAAAACATTCAGTACTTC. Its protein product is CASSLRADRGAKNIQYF.

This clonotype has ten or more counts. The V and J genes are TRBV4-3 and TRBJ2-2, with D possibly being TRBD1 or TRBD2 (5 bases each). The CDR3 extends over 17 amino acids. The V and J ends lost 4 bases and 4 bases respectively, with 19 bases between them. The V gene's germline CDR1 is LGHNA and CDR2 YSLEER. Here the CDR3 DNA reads TGCGCCAGCAGCCTTTGGGGACGATCTATTCCCACCGGGGAGCTGTTTTTT. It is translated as CASSLWGRSIPTGELFF.

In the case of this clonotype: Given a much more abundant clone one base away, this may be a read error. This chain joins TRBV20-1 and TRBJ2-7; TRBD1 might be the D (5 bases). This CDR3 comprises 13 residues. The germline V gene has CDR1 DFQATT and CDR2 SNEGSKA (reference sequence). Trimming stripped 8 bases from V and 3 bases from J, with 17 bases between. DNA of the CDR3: TGCAGTCTTAGGGGAAGGCTTGACTACGAGCAGTACTTC. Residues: CSLRGRLDYEQYF.

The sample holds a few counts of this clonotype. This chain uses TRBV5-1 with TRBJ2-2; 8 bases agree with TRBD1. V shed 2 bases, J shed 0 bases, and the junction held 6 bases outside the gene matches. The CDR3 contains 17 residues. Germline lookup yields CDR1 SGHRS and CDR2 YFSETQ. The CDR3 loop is CASSFFPGQANTGELFF. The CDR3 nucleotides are TGCGCCAGCAGCTTCTTCCCGGGACAGGCGAACACCGGGGAGCTGTTTTTT.

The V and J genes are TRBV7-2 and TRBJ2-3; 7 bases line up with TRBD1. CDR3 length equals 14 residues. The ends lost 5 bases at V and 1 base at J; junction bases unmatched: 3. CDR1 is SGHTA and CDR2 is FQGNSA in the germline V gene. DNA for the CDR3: TGTACCAGCAGCCGGGACAGCGGCACAGATACGCAGTATTTT. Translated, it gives CTSSRDSGTDTQYF.

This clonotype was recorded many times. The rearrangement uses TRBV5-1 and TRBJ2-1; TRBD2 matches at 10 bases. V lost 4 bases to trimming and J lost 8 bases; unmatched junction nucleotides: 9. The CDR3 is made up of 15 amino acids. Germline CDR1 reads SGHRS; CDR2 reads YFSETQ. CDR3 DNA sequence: TGCGCCAGCAGCACAAAAGCGGGAGGGTCGGATGAGCAGTTCTTC. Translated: CASSTKAGGSDEQFF.

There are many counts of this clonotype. The CDR3 nucleotides read TGTGCCAGTACCGCGACAAACACCTACTCTGGAAACACCATATATTTT. Its protein product is CASTATNTYSGNTIYF. V gene TRBV12-3 or TRBV12-4 combines with J gene TRBJ1-3; the D is unclear. V was cut by 9 bases and J by 0 bases, with 18 bases left in between. This CDR3 comprises 16 residues.

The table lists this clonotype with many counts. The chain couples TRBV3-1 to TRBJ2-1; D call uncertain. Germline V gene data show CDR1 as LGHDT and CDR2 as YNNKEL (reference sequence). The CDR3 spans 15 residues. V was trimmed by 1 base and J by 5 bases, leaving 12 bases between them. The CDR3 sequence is CASSQGTAPNNEQFF. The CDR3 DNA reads TGTGCCAGCAGCCAAGGGACGGCCCCCAACAATGAGCAGTTCTTC.

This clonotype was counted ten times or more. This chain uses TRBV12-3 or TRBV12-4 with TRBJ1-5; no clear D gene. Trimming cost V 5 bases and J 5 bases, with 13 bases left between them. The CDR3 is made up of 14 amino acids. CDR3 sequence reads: CASSHRAGDQPQHF. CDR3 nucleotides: TGTGCCAGCAGTCATCGGGCCGGTGATCAGCCCCAGCATTTT.